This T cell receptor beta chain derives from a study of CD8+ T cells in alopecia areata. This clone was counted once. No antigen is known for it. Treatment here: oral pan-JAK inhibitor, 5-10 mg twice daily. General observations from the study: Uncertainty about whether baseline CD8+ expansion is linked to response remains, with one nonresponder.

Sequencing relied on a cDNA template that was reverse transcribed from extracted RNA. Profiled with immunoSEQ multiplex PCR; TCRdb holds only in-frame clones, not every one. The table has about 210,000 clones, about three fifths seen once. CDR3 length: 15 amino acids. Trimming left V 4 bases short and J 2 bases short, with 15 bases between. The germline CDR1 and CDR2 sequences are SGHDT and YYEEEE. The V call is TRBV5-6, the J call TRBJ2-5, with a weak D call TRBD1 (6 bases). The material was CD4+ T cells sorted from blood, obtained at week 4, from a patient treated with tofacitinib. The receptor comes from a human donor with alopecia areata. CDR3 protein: CASSLSPTGQETQYF. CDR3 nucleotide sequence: TGTGCCAGCAGCCTGAGCCCCACAGGGCAAGAGACCCAGTACTTC.